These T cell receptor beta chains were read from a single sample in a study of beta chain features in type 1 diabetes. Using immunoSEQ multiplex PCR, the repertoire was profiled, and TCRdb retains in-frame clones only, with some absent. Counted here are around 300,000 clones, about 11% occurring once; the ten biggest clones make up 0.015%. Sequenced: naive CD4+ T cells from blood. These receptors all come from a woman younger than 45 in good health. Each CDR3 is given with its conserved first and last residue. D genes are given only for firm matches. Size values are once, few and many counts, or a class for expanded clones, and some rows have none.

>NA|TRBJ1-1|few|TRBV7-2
CASSPKRGGTEAFF
TGTGCCAGCAGCCCCAAGCGGGGCGGGACTGAAGCTTTCTTT
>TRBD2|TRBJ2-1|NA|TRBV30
CAWSRISGFYNEQFF
TGTGCCTGGAGTCGTATTAGCGGGTTCTACAATGAGCAGTTCTTC
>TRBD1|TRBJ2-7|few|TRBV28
CASSPLATGSDEQYF
TGTGCCAGCAGTCCCTTGGCGACAGGGTCCGACGAGCAGTACTTC
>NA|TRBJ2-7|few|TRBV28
CASRPQGRTYEQYF
TGTGCCAGCAGACCCCAGGGTAGGACCTACGAGCAGTACTTC
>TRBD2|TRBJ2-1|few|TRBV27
CASTGGGPVIEQFF
TGTGCCAGCACGGGGGGAGGGCCTGTGATTGAGCAGTTCTTC
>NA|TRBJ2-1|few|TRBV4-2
CASSQDPERLRYNEQFF
TGTGCCAGCAGCCAAGATCCCGAGAGGCTTCGGTACAATGAGCAGTTCTTC
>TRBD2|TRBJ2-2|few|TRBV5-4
CASRGFAGGHTGELFF
TGTGCCAGCAGGGGGTTTGCGGGAGGCCACACCGGGGAGCTGTTTTTT
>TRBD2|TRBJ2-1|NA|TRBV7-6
CASSSPRGLALNEQFF
TGTGCCAGCAGCTCCCCCCGGGGACTAGCGTTGAATGAGCAGTTCTTC
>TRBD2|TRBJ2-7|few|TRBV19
CASRSGTDPYEQYF
TGTGCCAGTAGGAGCGGGACCGACCCCTACGAGCAGTACTTC
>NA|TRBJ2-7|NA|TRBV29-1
CSVGRTTYEQYF
TGCAGCGTTGGGCGGACTACCTACGAGCAGTACTTC
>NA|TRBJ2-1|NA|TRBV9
CASSVGGGDNEQFF
TGTGCCAGCAGCGTAGGGGGCGGAGACAATGAGCAGTTCTTC
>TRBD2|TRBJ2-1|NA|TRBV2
CASLPGTSGYNEQFF
TGTGCCAGCTTACCGGGGACTAGCGGGTACAATGAGCAGTTCTTC
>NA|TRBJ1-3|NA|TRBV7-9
CAFDTGNTIYF
TGTGCCTTTGACACAGGAAACACCATATATTTT
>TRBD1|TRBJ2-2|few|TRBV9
CASSATAGQGKNTGELFF
TGTGCCAGCAGCGCCACAGCGGGACAGGGGAAGAACACCGGGGAGCTGTTTTTT
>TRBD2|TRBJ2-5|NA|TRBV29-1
CSALAGSGYQETQYF
TGCAGCGCCTTGGCGGGTAGCGGGTACCAAGAGACCCAGTACTTC
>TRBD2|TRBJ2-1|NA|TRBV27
CASSFRTSVHEQFF
TGTGCCAGCAGTTTCCGGACTAGTGTGCATGAGCAGTTCTTC
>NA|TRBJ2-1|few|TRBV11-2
CASSTRGSQFF
TGTGCCAGCAGCACCCGAGGTTCCCAGTTCTTC
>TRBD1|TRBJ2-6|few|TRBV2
CASYRGDRDSGANVLTF
TGTGCCAGCTACCGAGGGGACAGGGACTCTGGGGCCAACGTCCTGACTTTC
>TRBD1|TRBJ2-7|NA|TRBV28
CASSLLRTGSYEQYF
TGTGCCAGCAGTTTATTGCGGACAGGCTCCTACGAGCAGTACTTC
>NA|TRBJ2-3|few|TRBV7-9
CASSFGASRDSGTDTQYF
TGTGCCAGCAGCTTTGGGGCGAGCAGGGACTCCGGCACAGATACGCAGTATTTT
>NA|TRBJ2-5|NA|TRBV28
CASSLGMRRIQETQYF
TGTGCCAGCAGTCTCGGAATGAGGCGAATACAAGAGACCCAGTACTTC
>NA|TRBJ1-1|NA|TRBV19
CASRGPTEAFF
TGTGCCAGTAGGGGCCCTACTGAAGCTTTCTTT
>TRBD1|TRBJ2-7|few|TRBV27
CASGQGPYEQYF
TGTGCCAGCGGACAGGGGCCCTACGAGCAGTACTTC
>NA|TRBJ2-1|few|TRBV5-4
CASSSELMSSYNEQFF
TGTGCCAGCAGCTCCGAACTGATGAGCTCCTACAATGAGCAGTTCTTC
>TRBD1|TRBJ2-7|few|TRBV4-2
CASSQTDRGNEQYF
TGTGCCAGCAGCCAAACAGACAGGGGAAACGAGCAGTACTTC
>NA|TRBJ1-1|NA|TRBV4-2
CASSHSSTEAFF
TGTGCCAGCAGCCACTCCAGCACTGAAGCTTTCTTT
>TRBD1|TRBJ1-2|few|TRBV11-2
CASSLVVRGDYGYTF
TGTGCCAGCAGCTTAGTGGTCAGGGGGGACTATGGCTACACCTTC
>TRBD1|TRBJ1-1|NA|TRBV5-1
CASSEDRVQTEAFF
TGCGCCAGCAGCGAGGACAGGGTGCAAACTGAAGCTTTCTTT
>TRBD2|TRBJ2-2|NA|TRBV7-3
CASSLNSGRDTGELFF
TGTGCCAGCAGCTTAAATAGCGGGAGGGACACCGGGGAGCTGTTTTTT
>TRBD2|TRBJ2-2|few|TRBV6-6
CASSLAGPNVGELFF
TGTGCCAGCAGCCTAGCGGGACCGAACGTCGGGGAGCTGTTTTTT
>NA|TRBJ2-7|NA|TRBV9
CASSVEWDWSYEQYF
TGTGCCAGCAGCGTAGAATGGGACTGGTCCTACGAGCAGTACTTC
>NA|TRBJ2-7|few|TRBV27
CASSLGGLPYEQYF
TGTGCCAGCAGTTTGGGGGGGCTACCCTACGAGCAGTACTTC
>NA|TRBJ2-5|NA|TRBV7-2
CASSLGTAQETQYF
TGTGCCAGCAGCTTAGGGACAGCTCAAGAGACCCAGTACTTC
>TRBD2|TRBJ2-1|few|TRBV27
CASSSGTSGREGYNEQFF
TGTGCCAGCAGTTCCGGGACTAGCGGGAGGGAGGGGTACAATGAGCAGTTCTTC
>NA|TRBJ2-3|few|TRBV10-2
CASSESGADTQYF
TGCGCCAGCAGTGAGTCGGGGGCGGATACGCAGTATTTT
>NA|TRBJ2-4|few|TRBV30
CAWTDGSLRIQYF
TGTGCCTGGACGGATGGTAGCCTACGCATTCAGTACTTC
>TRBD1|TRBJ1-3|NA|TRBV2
CASRQEGARRSDTIYF
TGTGCCAGCAGGCAAGAGGGGGCGCGGAGGTCGGACACCATATATTTT
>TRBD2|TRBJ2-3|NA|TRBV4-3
CASSQGPAGGIDTQYF
TGCGCCAGCAGCCAAGGCCCAGCGGGAGGAATAGATACGCAGTATTTT
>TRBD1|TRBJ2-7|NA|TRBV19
CASSIGTARTYEQYF
TGTGCCAGTAGTATTGGGACAGCGAGAACCTACGAGCAGTACTTC
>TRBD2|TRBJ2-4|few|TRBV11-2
CASSRSGVTGNIQYF
TGTGCCAGCAGCCGTAGCGGGGTTACTGGAAACATTCAGTACTTC
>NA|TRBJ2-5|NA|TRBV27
CASSADSGTRTQYF
TGTGCCAGCAGTGCGGACAGCGGAACACGGACCCAGTACTTC
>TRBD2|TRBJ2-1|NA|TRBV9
CASSETSGRAYNEQFF
TGTGCCAGCAGTGAAACTAGCGGGAGGGCATACAATGAGCAGTTCTTC
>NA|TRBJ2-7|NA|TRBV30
CAWSPDSDYEQYF
TGTGCCTGGAGTCCGGACAGCGACTACGAGCAGTACTTC
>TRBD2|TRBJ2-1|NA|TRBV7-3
CASSSRPRGRSPLANNEQFF
TGTGCCAGCAGCTCCAGGCCACGCGGGAGGAGCCCCCTCGCAAACAATGAGCAGTTCTTC
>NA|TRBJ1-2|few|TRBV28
CASSLPVYGYTF
TGTGCCAGCAGTTTGCCAGTCTATGGCTACACCTTC
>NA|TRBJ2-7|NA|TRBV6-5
CASSYEAFYEQYF
TGTGCCAGCAGTTATGAGGCGTTCTACGAGCAGTACTTC